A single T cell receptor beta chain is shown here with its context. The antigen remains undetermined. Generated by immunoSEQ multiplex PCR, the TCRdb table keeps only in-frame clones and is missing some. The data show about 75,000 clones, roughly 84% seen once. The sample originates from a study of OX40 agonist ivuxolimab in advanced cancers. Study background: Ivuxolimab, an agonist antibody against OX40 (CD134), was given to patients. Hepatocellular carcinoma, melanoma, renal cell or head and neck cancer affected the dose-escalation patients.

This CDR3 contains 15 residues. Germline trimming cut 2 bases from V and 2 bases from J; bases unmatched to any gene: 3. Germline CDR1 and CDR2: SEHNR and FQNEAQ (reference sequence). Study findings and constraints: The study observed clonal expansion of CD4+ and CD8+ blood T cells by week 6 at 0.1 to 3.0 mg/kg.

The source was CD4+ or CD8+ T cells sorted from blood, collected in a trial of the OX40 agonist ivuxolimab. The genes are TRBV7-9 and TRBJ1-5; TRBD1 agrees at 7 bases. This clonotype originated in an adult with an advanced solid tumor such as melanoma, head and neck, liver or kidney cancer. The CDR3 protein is CASSLQTGGNQPQHF. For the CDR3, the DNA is TGTGCCAGCAGCTTACAAACAGGGGGCAATCAGCCCCAGCATTTT. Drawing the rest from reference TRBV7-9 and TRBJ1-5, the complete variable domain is DTGVSQNPRHKITKRGQNVTFRCDPISEHNRLYWYRQTLGQGPEFLTYFQNEAQLEKSRLLSDRFSAERPKGSFSTLEIQRTEQGDSAMYLCASSLQTGGNQPQHFGDGTRLSIL.